This is a list of T cell receptor beta chains from one sample in a study of OX40 agonist ivuxolimab in advanced cancers. Measured with immunoSEQ multiplex PCR; TCRdb has only the in-frame clones, and not every one. The sample has about 64,000 clones; 82% are singletons. The sample was CD4+ or CD8+ T cells sorted from blood, taken in a trial of the OX40 agonist ivuxolimab. All receptors derive from an adult with an advanced solid tumor such as melanoma, head and neck, liver or kidney cancer. The CDR3 runs from the conserved cysteine through the conserved F or W. The D gene is left open where the match is weak. The size entry is marked missing in some rows and otherwise reads once, few, many or a size class.

TRBJ1-2 few NA TRBV5-1 CASSSGSTGDYGYTF TGCGCCAGCAGCTCAGGGTCCACGGGGGACTATGGCTACACCTTC
TRBJ1-5 NA TRBD1 TRBV19 CASSIVLFSGQNNQPQHF TGTGCCAGTAGTATAGTCCTATTCTCGGGACAGAACAATCAGCCCCAGCATTTT
TRBJ1-3 NA NA TRBV4-1 CASSQEKGAGNTIYF TGCGCCAGCAGCCAAGAAAAGGGAGCGGGAAACACCATATATTTT
TRBJ2-2 NA NA TRBV7-2 CASSLFDLSAANTGELFF TGTGCCAGCAGCTTATTTGATCTTAGCGCCGCGAACACCGGGGAGCTGTTTTTT
TRBJ1-4 NA NA TRBV11-3 CASSQGPRGVLFF TGTGCCAGCAGCCAGGGACCGCGGGGTGTACTGTTTTTT
TRBJ1-6 NA NA TRBV19 CASRTADNSPLHF TGTGCCAGTCGGACAGCCGATAATTCACCCCTCCACTTT
TRBJ1-5 NA NA TRBV6-5 CASSYSRQSNQPQHF TGTGCCAGCAGTTACTCTCGCCAGAGCAATCAGCCCCAGCATTTT
TRBJ1-1 NA NA TRBV2 CAITAQSNTEAFF TGTGCCATCACCGCACAGTCGAACACTGAAGCTTTCTTT
TRBJ2-1 NA NA TRBV5-1 CASSGGQTYNEQFF TGCGCCAGCAGCGGAGGACAGACTTACAATGAGCAGTTCTTC
TRBJ2-7 NA NA TRBV15 CATSRAPVSSYEQYF TGTGCCACCAGCAGGGCTCCAGTGAGCTCCTACGAGCAGTACTTC
TRBJ2-7 NA TRBD1 TRBV9 CASSRGQIYEQYF TGTGCCAGCAGCCGGGGACAGATCTACGAGCAGTACTTC
TRBJ1-2 NA NA TRBV6-4 CASSKESGDGYTF TGTGCCAGCAGTAAGGAATCAGGGGACGGCTACACCTTC
TRBJ2-7 few TRBD1 TRBV9 CASSQGQIYEQYF TGTGCCAGCAGCCAGGGACAGATCTACGAGCAGTACTTC
TRBJ1-5 NA NA TRBV18 CASSPPGDYSNQPQHF TGTGCCAGCTCACCACCGGGAGACTATAGCAATCAGCCCCAGCATTTT
TRBJ2-7 NA NA TRBV18 CASSPAQGLTYEQYF TGTGCCAGCTCGCCAGCCCAGGGCCTCACCTACGAGCAGTACTTC
TRBJ2-7 NA NA TRBV5-4 CASSRGDGFLSYEQYF TGTGCCAGCAGCCGGGGTGACGGATTCCTCTCCTACGAGCAGTACTTC
TRBJ2-3 NA NA TRBV4-1 CASSQVVGTTDTQYF TGCGCCAGCAGCCAAGTTGTAGGTACCACAGATACGCAGTATTTT
TRBJ2-5 NA NA TRBV4-1 CASSPSPVQETQYF TGCGCCAGCAGCCCAAGCCCGGTCCAAGAGACCCAGTACTTC
TRBJ2-1 NA TRBD2 TRBV30 CAWSGLAGGQNEQFF TGTGCCTGGAGCGGACTAGCGGGAGGTCAAAATGAGCAGTTCTTC
TRBJ2-3 NA NA TRBV21-1 CARVGRGDTQYF TGTGCTCGAGTCGGGAGGGGAGATACGCAGTATTTT